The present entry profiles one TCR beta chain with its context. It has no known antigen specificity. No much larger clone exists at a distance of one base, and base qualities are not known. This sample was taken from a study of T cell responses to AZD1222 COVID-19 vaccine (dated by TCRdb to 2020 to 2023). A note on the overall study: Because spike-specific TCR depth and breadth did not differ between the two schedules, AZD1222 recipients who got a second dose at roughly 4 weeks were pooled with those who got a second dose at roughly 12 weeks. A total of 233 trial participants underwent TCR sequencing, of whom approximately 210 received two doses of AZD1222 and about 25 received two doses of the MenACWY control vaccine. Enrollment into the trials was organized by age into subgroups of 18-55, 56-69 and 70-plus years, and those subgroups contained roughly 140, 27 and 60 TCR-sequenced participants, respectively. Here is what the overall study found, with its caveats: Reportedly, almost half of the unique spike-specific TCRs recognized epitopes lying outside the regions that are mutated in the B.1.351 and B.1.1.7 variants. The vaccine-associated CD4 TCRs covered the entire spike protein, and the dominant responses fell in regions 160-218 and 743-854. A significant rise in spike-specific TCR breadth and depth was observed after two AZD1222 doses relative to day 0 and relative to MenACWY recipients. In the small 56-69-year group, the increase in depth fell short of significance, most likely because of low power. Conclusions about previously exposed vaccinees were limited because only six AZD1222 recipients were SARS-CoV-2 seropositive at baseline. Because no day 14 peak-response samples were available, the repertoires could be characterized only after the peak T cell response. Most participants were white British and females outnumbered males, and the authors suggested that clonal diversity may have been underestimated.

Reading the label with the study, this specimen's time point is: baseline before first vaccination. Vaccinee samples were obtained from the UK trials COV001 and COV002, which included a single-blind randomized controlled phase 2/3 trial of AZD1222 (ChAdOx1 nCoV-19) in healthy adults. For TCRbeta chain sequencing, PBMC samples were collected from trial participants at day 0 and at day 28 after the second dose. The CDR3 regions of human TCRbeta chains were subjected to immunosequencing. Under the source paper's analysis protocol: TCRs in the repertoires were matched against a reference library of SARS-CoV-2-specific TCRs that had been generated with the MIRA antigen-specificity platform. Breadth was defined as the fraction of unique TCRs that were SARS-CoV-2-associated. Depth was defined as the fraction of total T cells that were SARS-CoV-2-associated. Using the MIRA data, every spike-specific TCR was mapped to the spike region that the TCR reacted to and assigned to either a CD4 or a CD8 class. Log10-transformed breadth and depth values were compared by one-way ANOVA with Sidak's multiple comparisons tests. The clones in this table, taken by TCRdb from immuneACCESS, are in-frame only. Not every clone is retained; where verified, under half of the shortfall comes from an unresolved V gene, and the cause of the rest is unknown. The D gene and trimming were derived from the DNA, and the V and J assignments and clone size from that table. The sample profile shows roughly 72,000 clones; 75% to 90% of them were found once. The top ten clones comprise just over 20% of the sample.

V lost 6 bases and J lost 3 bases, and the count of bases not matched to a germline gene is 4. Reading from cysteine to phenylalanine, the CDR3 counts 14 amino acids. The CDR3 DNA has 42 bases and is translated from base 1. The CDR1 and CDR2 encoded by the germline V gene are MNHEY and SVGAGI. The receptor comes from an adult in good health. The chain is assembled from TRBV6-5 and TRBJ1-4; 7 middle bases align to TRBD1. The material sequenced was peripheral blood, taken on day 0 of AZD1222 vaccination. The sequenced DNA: TGTGCCAGCAGCGACAGGGCGGCTAATGAAAAACTGTTTTTT. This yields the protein CASSDRAANEKLFF.